This TCR beta chain was observed in a study of early T cells in non-severe SARS-CoV-2 infection. Findings and limits, study-wide: Sequences matched to VDJdb favored anti-spike CD8 responses, while private and CD4 specificities were missed.

TCRdb called the 5' RACE reads again in MiXCR, with one record for every CDR3 protein. Of 30,000 to 35,000 distinct CDR3 sequences listed, roughly 5.7% are singletons. CDR1 SGHRS and CDR2 YFSETQ come from the germline V gene. CDR3 length: 15 residues. V shed 5 bases and J 9 bases; nucleotides not matched to a gene: 13. Details on this clonotype: Its antigen is not known.

The chain has TRBV5-1 and TRBJ2-1; 8 nucleotides align to TRBD2. Sequenced input: whole blood. This receptor was identified in an adult who was a healthcare worker with PCR-confirmed SARS-CoV-2 infection or an uninfected control (not recorded which). The CDR3: CASRQGRSGSTEQFF. The CDR3 coding sequence is TGCGCCAGCAGACAGGGCCGGAGCGGGAGTACTGAGCAGTTCTTC.